Sequencing of this T cell receptor (beta chain) was carried out in a study of shared clonotypes between healthy human individuals. Study overall: The study used three CD4 naive, three CD4 memory, two CD8 naive and one CD8 memory plate per donor.

Naive CD8 populations comprised CD45RO-negative cells positively selected for CCR7, excluding terminally differentiated effector memory CD45RA+ cells. Findings and caveats of the study: The rarefaction results pointed to incomplete sorted-subset sequencing despite large depth.

V was pared by 6 bases and J by 10 bases, with 19 bases of the junction left unmatched. The length of the CDR3 is 18 residues. The germline CDR1 and CDR2 sequences are MNHEY and SMNVEV (reference sequence). About this clone: Its antigen is currently unknown.

Deep was the level used in running the assay. Method: immunoSEQ multiplex PCR; TCRdb's copy keeps in-frame clones and lacks some. The sample comprises about 2.1 million clones, around 93% of which are singletons, and around 1.8% rests with the top ten. The sequence came from a man aged 18 to 29 in good health. Some clones in this sample may be carry-over from other donors' samples. This chain links TRBV27 with TRBJ2-1; 12 bases align to TRBD2. The sequenced material came from naive CD8+ T cells from PBMCs. DNA of the CDR3: TGTGCCAGCAGCTTGGGTCCGGGACTAGCGGGCAACGTACGGGAGCAGTTCTTC. Translating it yields CASSLGPGLAGNVREQFF.